The 28 T cell receptor beta chains given below trace back to one sample, sequenced in a study of blood T cell repertoires in COVID-19. The method was immunoSEQ multiplex PCR; TCRdb's version includes in-frame clones alone and lacks a portion of them. In the table there are about 190,000 clones, about 85% of which are singletons. Material: peripheral blood. These receptors came from a human donor in a cohort sampled during active COVID-19.

The chain couples TRBV5-4 to TRBJ2-1, with 9 nucleotides matching TRBD2. The V and J ends lost 1 base and 5 bases, in that order; junction bases with no gene match: 4. The CDR3 has 15 amino acids. From germline, CDR1 is SGHNT and CDR2 YYREEE (reference sequence). CDR3 nucleotide sequence: TGTGCCAGCAGCTTGATCAGCGGGAGGAACAATGAGCAGTTCTTC. Translating gives CASSLISGRNNEQFF.

This clone has a single count. The chain joins TRBV3-1 (or the pseudogene TRBV3-2) to TRBJ1-6; 9 nucleotides agree with TRBD1. In germline, CDR1 is LGHDT, CDR2 YNNKEL (reference sequence). The V segment lost 2 bases and the J segment 7 bases; nucleotides outside the gene matches: 3. The CDR3 spans 15 residues. The CDR3, as DNA: TGTGCCAGCAGCCAAAACAGGGGGCCGAATTCACCCCTCCACTTT. Translated: CASSQNRGPNSPLHF.

V and J are TRBV5-1 and TRBJ1-2, with no clear D. CDR1 is SGHRS, CDR2 YFSETQ, per germline. The CDR3 contains 14 residues. V was pared by 0 bases and J by 2 bases, with 8 bases between. The CDR3 sequence: CASSLGGENYGYTF. CDR3 nucleotide sequence: TGCGCCAGCAGCTTGGGTGGGGAGAACTATGGCTACACCTTC.

This rearrangement joins TRBV28 to TRBJ2-2; D may be TRBD2 (5 bases). CDR1 is MDHEN and CDR2 is SYDVKM in the germline V gene. Trimming took 8 bases from V and 6 from J, leaving 16 bases between them. The CDR3 loop spans 14 amino acids. In DNA form, the CDR3 reads TGTGCCAGCTATGAGCCCAACGGGGCCGGGGAGCTGTTTTTT. The encoded protein is CASYEPNGAGELFF.

The chain employs TRBV28 and TRBJ2-7, with unresolved D. This CDR3 has 14 residues. Trimming removed 2 bases at V and 3 bases at J, with 11 bases between. CDR1 and CDR2 from the germline V gene are MDHEN and SYDVKM. The CDR3, as DNA: TGTGCCAGCAGTTTAGTCGGCACAGACTACGAGCAGTACTTC. This encodes CASSLVGTDYEQYF. Variable domain in full (rest from reference TRBV28 and TRBJ2-7): DVKVTQSSRYLVKRTGEKVFLECVQDMDHENMFWYRQDPGLGLRLIYFSYDVKMKEKGDIPEGYSVSREKKERFSLILESASTNQTSMYLCASSLVGTDYEQYFGPGTRLTVT.

The rearrangement joins TRBV30 to TRBJ1-5; TRBD1 is a possible D gene (6 bases). There are 15 residues in the CDR3. The V end lost 0 bases, the J end lost 4 bases, and 13 bases lay between the germline ends. From germline, CDR1 is GTSNPN and CDR2 SVGIG (reference sequence). The CDR3 sequence is CAWSVGGGANQPQHF. The DNA for the CDR3 is TGTGCCTGGAGTGTGGGGGGGGGCGCAAATCAGCCCCAGCATTTT.

This chain joins TRBV11-1 and TRBJ2-2, with 8 nucleotides matching TRBD1. CDR1 is SGHAT, CDR2 FQDESV, per germline (reference sequence). V shed 1 base, J shed 6 bases, and the junction held 1 base outside the gene matches. This CDR3 is 14 amino acids long. This CDR3 reads CASSLGTGPGELFF. CDR3 DNA: TGTGCCAGCAGCTTAGGGACAGGGCCCGGGGAGCTGTTTTTT.

A few counts support this clone. V and J are TRBV7-9 and TRBJ1-6; 7 bases agree with TRBD1. This CDR3 has 15 residues. The germline V gene encodes CDR1 SEHNR and CDR2 FQNEAQ (reference sequence). V was clipped by 4 bases and J by 4 bases; unmatched bases: 4. The CDR3 reads CASSYGDSYNSPLHF. The CDR3 DNA follows: TGTGCCAGCAGCTATGGGGACAGTTATAATTCACCCCTCCACTTT.

This clone was detected once. The rearrangement uses TRBV2 and TRBJ2-7; 10 bases fit TRBD1. Trimming at V came to 8 bases and at J to 1 base, leaving 17 bases not matched to a gene. The length of the CDR3 is 18 residues. Looked up from germline, CDR1 is SNHLY and CDR2 is FYNNEI. CDR3 nucleotides: TGTGCCAGCGACCGGGACAGGGGTCCCTTTACGATATCCTACGAGCAGTACGTC. Protein: CASDRDRGPFTISYEQYV.

The rearrangement uses TRBV3-1 (or the pseudogene TRBV3-2) and TRBJ2-3; TRBD2 matches at 11 bases. The ends lost 4 bases at V and 6 bases at J; junction bases unmatched: 3. In germline, CDR1 is LGHDT, CDR2 YNNKEL (reference sequence). This CDR3 is 14 amino acids long. CDR3 bases: TGTGCCAGCAGCCTAGCGGGGGGGAGGGATACGCAGTATTTT. Its protein is CASSLAGGRDTQYF.

V is TRBV7-9 and J is TRBJ2-3, with 12 bases lining up with TRBD2. This CDR3 is built from 15 residues. Trimming removed 5 bases from V and 4 bases from J; junction bases left unmatched: 4. The germline gives CDR1 SEHNR, CDR2 FQNEAQ (reference sequence). The CDR3, as DNA: TGTGCCAGCAGCAAGACTAGCGGGAGTGCAGATACGCAGTATTTT. It specifies CASSKTSGSADTQYF.

The CDR3 coding sequence is TGTGCCAGCAGCTCCGGGACAGTCTACAATGAGCAGTTCTTC. Protein: CASSSGTVYNEQFF. The chain recombines TRBV6-6 with TRBJ2-1, with 7 bases aligning to TRBD1. Germline trimming cut 6 bases from V and 3 bases from J; bases unmatched to any gene: 5. From germline, CDR1 is MNHNY and CDR2 SVGAGI (reference sequence). CDR3 size: 14 residues.

The chain carries TRBV7-6 and TRBJ1-5, with a tentative D call TRBD1 (6 bases). CDR1 is SGHVS and CDR2 is FNYEAQ in the germline V gene. This CDR3 contains 15 residues. Trimming removed 1 base from V and 4 bases from J, with 11 bases in between. The CDR3: CASSLETGFNQPQHF. CDR3 in DNA: TGTGCCAGCAGCTTAGAAACAGGGTTTAATCAGCCCCAGCATTTT.

This chain connects TRBV3-1 (or the pseudogene TRBV3-2) to TRBJ1-3; possible D gene TRBD1, 5 bases. Germline V gene lookup returns CDR1 LGHDT and CDR2 YNNKEL (reference sequence). CDR3 size: 16 residues. Trimming took 1 base from V and 0 from J, leaving 10 bases between them. CDR3 DNA: TGTGCCAGCAGCCAAGTATATACAGGCTCTGGAAACACCATATATTTT. This translates into CASSQVYTGSGNTIYF.

This clone was counted a single time. The chain joins TRBV2 to TRBJ1-4, with D possibly TRBD1 on 5 matching bases. V was pared by 4 bases and J by 8 bases, with 11 bases between. Germline CDR1 SNHLY, CDR2 FYNNEI. The CDR3 totals 13 residues. The CDR3 here is CASSGGIGEKLFF. The CDR3 nucleotides are TGTGCCAGCAGTGGGGGCATAGGGGAAAAACTGTTTTTT.

The genes are TRBV3-1 (or the pseudogene TRBV3-2) and TRBJ2-5; 16 bases agree with TRBD2. The J segment lost 3 bases and the V segment lost 4 bases, leaving 5 bases of the junction unmatched. Germline-derived CDR1 and CDR2 are LGHDT and YNNKEL (reference sequence). The CDR3 is made up of 17 amino acids. The CDR3 DNA reads as TGTGCCAGCAGCCTAAGGGGACTAGCGGGAGGGAAAGAGACCCAGTACTTC. It codes for CASSLRGLAGGKETQYF.

The V and J genes are TRBV27 and TRBJ1-2; D not certain. V was shortened by 6 bases and J by 4 bases, with 12 bases between the two germline ends. The germline gives CDR1 MNHEY, CDR2 SMNVEV (reference sequence). This CDR3 comprises 13 residues. This CDR3 reads CASRTTNSYGYTF. CDR3 bases: TGTGCCAGCAGGACTACAAATTCCTATGGCTACACCTTC.

The J gene is TRBJ1-5, the V gene TRBV7-8, with TRBD1 as a possible D gene (5 bases). CDR1 is SGHVS, CDR2 FQNEAQ, per germline. V dropped 1 base and J dropped 6 bases, with 7 bases sitting between them. The CDR3 totals 13 residues. The CDR3 DNA reads TGTGCCAGCAGCTTAGGGGGGGGTCAGCCCCAGCATTTT. Its protein product is CASSLGGGQPQHF.

V is TRBV19 and J is TRBJ2-1, with D perhaps matching TRBD2 (5 bases). The V end lost 4 bases, the J end lost 13 bases, and 14 bases lay between the germline ends. This CDR3 is 12 amino acids long. Germline V gene data show CDR1 as LNHDA and CDR2 as SQIVND (reference sequence). The CDR3 sequence is CASSTTSTFQFF. The CDR3 DNA follows: TGTGCCAGTAGTACCACTAGTACCTTTCAGTTCTTC.

The rearrangement uses TRBV3-1 (or the pseudogene TRBV3-2) and TRBJ1-1; TRBD1 matches 7 bases. V shed 4 bases and J 5 bases; nucleotides not matched to a gene: 4. This CDR3 comprises 13 residues. CDR1 is LGHDT and CDR2 is YNNKEL in the germline V gene (reference sequence). The CDR3 DNA sequence: TGTGCCAGCAGCCTCAGGGGGAAGACTGAAGCTTTCTTT. The encoded protein is CASSLRGKTEAFF.

The rearrangement joins TRBV20-1 to TRBJ1-5; D unresolved. The CDR3 is made up of 13 amino acids. V was clipped by 3 bases and J by 3 bases, with 9 bases between them. Germline CDR1 reads DFQATT; CDR2 reads SNEGSKA (reference sequence). CDR3 residues: CSASSTPNQPQHF. The DNA for the CDR3 is TGCAGTGCTAGTAGCACCCCCAATCAGCCCCAGCATTTT.

This clone was found a few times. The genes are TRBV11-2 and TRBJ1-4; D possibly corresponds to TRBD1 (6 bases). Germline loops: CDR1 SGHAT, CDR2 FQNNGV. This CDR3 region has 15 residues. Trimming took 2 bases from V and 8 from J, leaving 15 bases between them. The CDR3 loop reads CASSLPQDSREKLFF. The CDR3 DNA reads as TGTGCCAGCAGCTTACCTCAGGACAGTAGAGAAAAACTGTTTTTT.

The J gene is TRBJ1-1, the V gene TRBV2, with D uncertain. Germline values: CDR1 SNHLY, CDR2 FYNNEI. The CDR3 loop spans 13 amino acids. The germline V and J ends were trimmed by 6 bases and 0 bases, with 8 bases remaining between them. The CDR3 region has the DNA TGTGCCAGCAGACAACAACTGAACACTGAAGCTTTCTTT. Its protein product is CASRQQLNTEAFF.

The gene calls are TRBV28 and TRBJ1-5; D is unresolved. The V gene's germline CDR1 is MDHEN and CDR2 SYDVKM. There are 16 residues in the CDR3. V was shortened by 5 bases and J by 0 bases, with 14 bases between the two germline ends. The DNA for the CDR3 is TGTGCCAGCAGTCACGGCCCGCGGAGTAGCAATCAGCCCCAGCATTTT. This codes for CASSHGPRSSNQPQHF.

This clone has at least ten counts. V and J are TRBV5-1 and TRBJ1-4; D may be TRBD1 (6 bases). This CDR3 is built from 14 residues. Trimming took 4 bases from V and 7 from J, leaving 14 bases between them. The germline CDR1 and CDR2 sequences are SGHRS and YFSETQ. The CDR3 sequence: CASSVQGKGEKLFF. CDR3 bases: TGCGCCAGCAGCGTGCAGGGGAAAGGTGAAAAACTGTTTTTT.

The gene calls are TRBV7-3 and TRBJ1-1, with 9 positions matching TRBD1. The CDR3 extends over 16 amino acids. The J segment lost 0 bases and the V segment lost 5 bases, leaving 7 bases of the junction unmatched. Germline V gene lookup returns CDR1 SGHTA and CDR2 FQGTGA. The CDR3 nucleotides read TGTGCCAGCAGCCTACAGGGGGCCGGCATGAACACTGAAGCTTTCTTT. This translates into CASSLQGAGMNTEAFF.

J is TRBJ1-1 and V is TRBV28; D might be TRBD1 (5 bases). Trimming shortened V by 3 bases and J by 2 bases, and 16 bases separated the two germline ends. The CDR3 has 16 amino acids. The germline V gene encodes CDR1 MDHEN and CDR2 SYDVKM. This CDR3 reads CASSFGFTGVNTEAFF. CDR3 DNA sequence: TGTGCCAGCAGTTTTGGGTTTACGGGGGTAAACACTGAAGCTTTCTTT.

This sequence joins TRBV21-1 and TRBJ2-1; TRBD2 is the table's D call and was not checked against the DNA. TRBV21-1 is tagged as a pseudogene. CDR3 length: 15 residues. CDR3 sequence (DNA): TGTGCCAGCAGCTGGCCCCTAGCGGGAGTCGACGAGCAGTTCTTC. Its translation: CASSWPLAGVDEQFF.